One sample yielded the 4 T cell receptor beta chains listed below, sequenced in a study of blood T cell repertoires in COVID-19. The assay was immunoSEQ multiplex PCR, and TCRdb's table has in-frame clones only and misses some. Among 250,000 or so clones listed, approximately 83% were seen once. Sequenced: PBMCs or T cells enriched from blood (not recorded which). All receptors derive from a woman aged 45-60 years who had recovered from COVID-19.

This clone was found once. The CDR3 DNA reads as TGTGCCAGCAGCCATTACCGAGGACAGGGGTTTATCAGGACTTCTGGGGCCAACGTCCTGACTTTC. This encodes CASSHYRGQGFIRTSGANVLTF. The chain combines TRBV3-1 (or the pseudogene TRBV3-2) with TRBJ2-6; 9 bases map to TRBD1. The CDR3 runs 22 residues. V gave up 3 bases and J gave up 1 base; unmatched junction bases: 19. In germline, CDR1 is LGHDT, CDR2 YNNKEL (reference sequence).

The V call is TRBV5-1, the J call TRBJ1-2; 8 bases align to TRBD1. Trimming cost V 1 base and J 7 bases; bases outside gene matches: 9. The CDR3 has 15 residues. Germline V gene data show CDR1 as SGHRS and CDR2 as YFSETQ. The CDR3 sequence is CASSLFSGGTSGYTF. Written as DNA, the CDR3 is TGCGCCAGCAGCTTGTTTTCAGGGGGCACCTCTGGCTACACCTTC.

The chain recombines TRBV7-2 with TRBJ2-1, with 8 bases matching TRBD2. The V gene end was trimmed by 2 bases and the J gene end by 2 bases; junction bases not matched to a gene: 2. This CDR3 comprises 15 residues. Germline values: CDR1 SGHTA, CDR2 FQGNSA. The CDR3 loop reads CASSLYGRAYNEQFF. The DNA of the CDR3 is TGTGCCAGCAGCTTATACGGGAGGGCCTACAATGAGCAGTTCTTC.

The chain combines TRBV6-1 with TRBJ1-1; 8 nucleotides align to TRBD1. V dropped 3 bases and J dropped 4; count of bases not matched to a gene: 7. Germline V gene data show CDR1 as MNHNS and CDR2 as SASEGT. CDR3 size: 15 residues. The CDR3 DNA reads TGTGCCAGCAGTGACGTTACAGGGGGAGCCACTGAAGCTTTCTTT. Translation gives CASSDVTGGATEAFF.